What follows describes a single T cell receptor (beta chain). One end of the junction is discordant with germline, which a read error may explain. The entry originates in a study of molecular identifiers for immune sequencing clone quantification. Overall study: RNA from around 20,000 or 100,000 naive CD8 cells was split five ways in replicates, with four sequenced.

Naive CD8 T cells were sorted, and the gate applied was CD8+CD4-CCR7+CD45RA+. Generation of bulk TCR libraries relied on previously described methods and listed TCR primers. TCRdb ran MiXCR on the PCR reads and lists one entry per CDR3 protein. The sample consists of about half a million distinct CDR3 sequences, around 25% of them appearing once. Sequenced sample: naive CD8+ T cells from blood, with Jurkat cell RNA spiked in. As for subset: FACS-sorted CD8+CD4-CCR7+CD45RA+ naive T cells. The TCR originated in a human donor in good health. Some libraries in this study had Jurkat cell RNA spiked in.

CDR3 nucleotide sequence: TGTGCCAGCAGTTACGACAGGGGAACCTACGAGCAGTGCTTC. Translating it yields CASSYDRGTYEQCF. This sequence joins TRBV6-2 or TRBV6-3 and TRBJ2-7, with 8 bases fitting TRBD1. The CDR3 consists of 14 residues. CDR1 is MNHEY, CDR2 SVGEGT, per germline.